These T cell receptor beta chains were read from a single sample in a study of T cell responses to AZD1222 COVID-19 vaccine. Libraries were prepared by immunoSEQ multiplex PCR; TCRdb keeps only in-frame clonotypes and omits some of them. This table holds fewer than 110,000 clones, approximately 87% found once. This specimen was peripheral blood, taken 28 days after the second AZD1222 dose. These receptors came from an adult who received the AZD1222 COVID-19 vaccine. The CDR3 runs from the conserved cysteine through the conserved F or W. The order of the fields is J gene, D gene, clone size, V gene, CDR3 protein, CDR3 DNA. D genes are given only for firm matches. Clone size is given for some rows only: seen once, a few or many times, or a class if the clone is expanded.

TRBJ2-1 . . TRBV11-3 CASSLDVSSYNEQFF TGTGCCAGCAGCCTAGACGTAAGCTCCTACAATGAGCAGTTCTTC
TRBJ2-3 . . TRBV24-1 CAIQPDSTDTQYF TGTGCCATTCAGCCAGACAGCACAGATACGCAGTATTTT
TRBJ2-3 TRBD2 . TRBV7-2 CASSLLADSTDTQYF TGTGCCAGCAGCCTTCTAGCGGACTCCACAGATACGCAGTATTTT
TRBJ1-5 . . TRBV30 CASTSGGGNQPQHF TGTGCCTCCACCTCGGGAGGGGGCAATCAGCCCCAGCATTTT
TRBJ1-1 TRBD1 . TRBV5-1 CASSQRGQTEAFF TGCGCCAGCAGCCAAAGGGGACAGACTGAAGCTTTCTTT
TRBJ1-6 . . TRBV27 CASSFVRGIGNSPLHF TGTGCCAGCAGTTTCGTGAGGGGAATAGGTAATTCACCCCTCCACTTT
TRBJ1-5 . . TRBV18 CASSGTGGDQPQHF TGTGCCAGCTCAGGGACGGGAGGGGATCAGCCCCAGCATTTT
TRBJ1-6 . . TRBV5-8 CASSLRGGSPLHF TGTGCCAGCAGCTTACGAGGGGGTTCACCCCTCCACTTT
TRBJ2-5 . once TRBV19 CASSINRGETQYF TGTGCCAGTAGTATAAATCGGGGGGAGACCCAGTACTTC
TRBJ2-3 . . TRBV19 CASRPLGGIGAQYF TGTGCCAGTAGACCCCTTGGTGGGATCGGTGCGCAGTATTTT
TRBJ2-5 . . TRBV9 CASSVGLEETQYF TGTGCCAGCAGCGTAGGTCTAGAAGAGACCCAGTACTTC
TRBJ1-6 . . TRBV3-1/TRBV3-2 CASSQDTASSYNSPLHF TGTGCCAGCAGCCAAGATACCGCGAGCTCCTATAATTCACCCCTCCACTTT
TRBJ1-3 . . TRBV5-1 CASSADGDGGNTIYF TGCGCCAGCAGCGCTGACGGCGATGGTGGAAACACCATATATTTT
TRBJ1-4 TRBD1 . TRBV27 CASSGQGFEKLFF TGTGCCAGCAGCGGACAGGGTTTTGAAAAACTGTTTTTT
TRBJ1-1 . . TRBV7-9 CASSLGGADTEAFF TGTGCCAGCAGCTTAGGAGGGGCCGACACTGAAGCTTTCTTT
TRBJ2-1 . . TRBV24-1 CASGQGGKDNEQFF TGTGCCTCTGGACAGGGAGGGAAGGACAATGAGCAGTTCTTC
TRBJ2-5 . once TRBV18 CASSLEETQYF TGTGCCAGCTCGCTCGAAGAGACCCAGTACTTC
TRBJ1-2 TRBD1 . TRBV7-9 CASSKGQGAIVDDTF TGTGCCAGCAGCAAGGGACAGGGGGCCATTGTTGATGACACCTTC
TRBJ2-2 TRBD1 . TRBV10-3 CAIRGTGETGELFF TGTGCCATCAGAGGGACAGGGGAAACCGGGGAGCTGTTTTTT
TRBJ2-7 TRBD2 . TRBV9 CASSPIGGNWEQYF TGTGCCAGCAGCCCGATCGGGGGGAATTGGGAGCAGTACTTC
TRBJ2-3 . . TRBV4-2 CASSRLGTDTQYF TGTGCCAGCAGCCGCCTGGGCACAGATACGCAGTATTTT
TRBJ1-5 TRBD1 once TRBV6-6 CASTSGGPNQPQHF TGTGCCAGCACCTCAGGGGGACCCAATCAGCCCCAGCATTTT
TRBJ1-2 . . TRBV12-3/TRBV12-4 CASSLQGYGYTF TGTGCCAGCAGTCTACAGGGCTATGGCTACACCTTC
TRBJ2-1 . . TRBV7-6 CASSLESSSYNEQFF TGTGCCAGCAGCTTAGAGTCGAGCTCCTACAATGAGCAGTTCTTC
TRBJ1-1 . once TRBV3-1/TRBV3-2 CASSRKVNTEAFF TGTGCCAGCAGCCGAAAGGTTAACACTGAAGCTTTCTTT
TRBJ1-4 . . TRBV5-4 CASSLGGANEKLFF TGTGCCAGCAGCTTGGGGGGGGCTAATGAAAAACTGTTTTTT
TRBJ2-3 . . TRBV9 CASSPPDSTDTQYF TGTGCCAGCAGCCCCCCTGATAGCACAGATACGCAGTATTTT
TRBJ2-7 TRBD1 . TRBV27 CASSKQGQGYEQYF TGTGCCAGTTCAAAACAGGGACAGGGCTACGAGCAGTACTTC
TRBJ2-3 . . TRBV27 CASRSGLLRTDTQYF TGTGCCAGCAGATCAGGCCTCCTTCGCACAGATACGCAGTATTTT
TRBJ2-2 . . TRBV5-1 CASSLDGIGGELFF TGCGCCAGCAGCTTGGACGGTATCGGCGGGGAGCTGTTTTTT
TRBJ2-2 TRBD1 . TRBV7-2 CASGRDSNTGELFF TGTGCCAGCGGACGGGACAGTAACACCGGGGAGCTGTTTTTT
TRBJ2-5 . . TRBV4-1 CASSQAPNAETQYF TGCGCCAGCAGCCAGGCCCCTAATGCAGAGACCCAGTACTTC
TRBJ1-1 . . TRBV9 CASSVGTDQNTEAFF TGTGCCAGCAGCGTAGGGACAGACCAAAACACTGAAGCTTTCTTT
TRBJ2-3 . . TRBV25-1 CASNWGGSTDTQYF TGTGCCAGCAATTGGGGCGGCAGCACAGATACGCAGTATTTT
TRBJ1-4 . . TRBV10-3 CAISATGLNEKLFF TGTGCCATCAGTGCGACAGGTTTAAATGAAAAACTGTTTTTT
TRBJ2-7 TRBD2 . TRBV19 CASSITSGGDEQYF TGTGCCAGTAGTATAACTAGCGGGGGCGACGAGCAGTACTTC
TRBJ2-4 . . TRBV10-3 CAIADGGQNIQYF TGTGCCATCGCGGATGGGGGACAAAACATTCAGTACTTC
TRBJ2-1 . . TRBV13 CASSLGKNEQFF TGTGCCAGCAGCTTAGGTAAGAATGAGCAGTTCTTC
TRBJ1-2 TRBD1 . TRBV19 CASSRTGGGGYTF TGTGCCAGTAGCCGGACAGGGGGCGGTGGCTACACCTTC